The sequence of this T cell receptor (beta chain) was determined in a study of blood T cell repertoires in COVID-19. Overall study: The origin of the acute and convalescent COVID-19 samples was the United States, Italy and Spain.

The CDR3 is made up of 15 amino acids. Trimming took 7 bases from V and 3 from J; bases not matched to a gene: 6. From germline, CDR1 is LNHDA and CDR2 SQIVND (reference sequence). Measured with immunoSEQ multiplex PCR; TCRdb has only the in-frame clones, and not every one. The sample lists 150,000 to 180,000 clones; approximately 80% were seen once. The origin of this receptor is a woman aged 55-75 years with COVID-19, enrolled during active disease. The sequencing sample was made of peripheral blood. The rearrangement uses TRBV19 and TRBJ2-1; 10 bases align to TRBD2. DNA for the CDR3: TGTGCCAGTACTAGGACTAGCGGACTCTACAATGAGCAGTTCTTC. Its protein is CASTRTSGLYNEQFF.